These 30 T cell receptor beta chains were sequenced from one sample in a study of T cell repertoires in cytomegalovirus infection (dated by TCRdb to the late 2010s). For sequencing, an Illumina HiSeq 1500 was employed. The public reads were run again by TCRdb, first through fastp at Q25 and then through MiXCR, and only productive beta chains were kept. All rows with the same CDR3 protein become a single entry with the most common DNA and genes. Recorded for this sample are approximately 500,000 distinct CDR3 sequences; 16% of them occurred a single time. The ten largest make up roughly a quarter of the sample. The sequencing sample was made of CD8+ T cells from PBMCs. These receptors originate from a human donor in good health (CMV status not recorded). Some clones in this sample may be carry-over from other donors' samples.

This clonotype was detected a few times. The chain links TRBV20-1 to TRBJ2-7; 10 positions agree with TRBD2. The CDR3 contains 19 residues. The V segment lost 0 bases and the J segment 2 bases; nucleotides outside the gene matches: 16. CDR1 is DFQATT, CDR2 SNEGSKA, per germline (reference sequence). The CDR3 DNA follows: TGCAGTGCTAGAGATCCCTTTTCCCAGACTAGCGGGCAGACCTACGAGCAGTACTTC. Its translation is CSARDPFSQTSGQTYEQYF.

This clonotype was detected only a few times. This chain uses TRBV27 with TRBJ2-5, with D unresolved. The CDR3 has 11 amino acids. The V end lost 8 bases, the J end lost 1 base, and 5 bases lay between the germline ends. The germline gives CDR1 MNHEY, CDR2 SMNVEV (reference sequence). This chain's CDR3 is CASGFQETQYF. The DNA for the CDR3 is TGTGCCAGCGGATTCCAAGAGACCCAGTACTTC.

This clonotype was recorded at least ten times. The chain joins TRBV7-9 to TRBJ2-1; 7 bases agree with TRBD2. The CDR3 runs to 16 residues. Germline CDR1 SEHNR, CDR2 FQNEAQ (reference sequence). The V gene end was trimmed by 1 base and the J gene end by 0 bases; junction bases not matched to a gene: 3. The CDR3 sequence is CASSLDGGSSYNEQFF. Written as DNA, the CDR3 is TGTGCCAGCAGCTTAGATGGCGGGAGCTCCTACAATGAGCAGTTCTTC.

Ten or more counts support this clonotype. Its ends do not fully match the called genes, so a read error is possible. This chain joins TRBV12-3 or TRBV12-4 and TRBJ2-2; TRBD1 might be the D (5 bases). The CDR3 contains 14 residues. DNA of the CDR3: TGTGCCAGCAGTTTAGACAGGAACGCCGGGGAGCTGTTTTTT. Translated: CASSLDRNAGELFF.

This clonotype turned up a few times. This sequence joins TRBV6-1 and TRBJ2-7; either TRBD1 or TRBD2 may fit D (6 bases each). Looked up from germline, CDR1 is MNHNS and CDR2 is SASEGT. The CDR3 loop spans 13 amino acids. The V gene lost 5 bases and the J gene lost 4 bases, with 12 bases spanning the gap. This CDR3 is CASSRPGAYEQYF. In DNA, the CDR3 is TGTGCCAGCAGTCGCCCGGGGGCGTACGAGCAGTACTTC.

This clonotype was counted ten times or more. The chain has TRBV5-4 and TRBJ2-7; 8 nucleotides agree with TRBD2. V shed 0 bases and J 3 bases; nucleotides not matched to a gene: 5. CDR3 length: 15 residues. The germline V gene encodes CDR1 SGHNT and CDR2 YYREEE (reference sequence). The CDR3 here is CASSLGTSGYYEQYF. The CDR3 DNA sequence: TGTGCCAGCAGCTTGGGAACTAGCGGTTACTACGAGCAGTACTTC.

The chain couples TRBV9 to TRBJ2-7; TRBD2 agrees at 10 bases. Trimming took 2 bases from V and 2 from J; bases not matched to a gene: 4. The V gene's germline CDR1 is SGDLS and CDR2 YYNGEE. The CDR3 is made up of 15 amino acids. CDR3: CASSVGLAQTYEQYF. The CDR3 coding sequence is TGTGCCAGCAGCGTGGGACTAGCGCAAACCTACGAGCAGTACTTC.

CDR3 in DNA: TGTGCCAGCAACCCGAGGACAGGCCAAGAGACCCAGTTCTTC. Translation: CASNPRTGQETQFF. The rearrangement uses TRBV7-8 and TRBJ2-5, with 7 nucleotides matching TRBD1. The better agreement between TRBJ2-1 and the DNA end casts doubt on the J call. CDR1 SGHVS and CDR2 FQNEAQ come from the germline V gene. This CDR3 has 14 amino acids.

This clonotype was observed a handful of times. As DNA, the CDR3 is TGTGCCAGCAGCGTAAACTTGAGGAATGAGCAGTTCTTC. This codes for CASSVNLRNEQFF. The rearrangement joins TRBV7-9 to TRBJ2-1; D unclear. V was shortened by 5 bases and J by 7 bases, with 12 bases between the two germline ends. CDR1 and CDR2 (germline): SEHNR, FQNEAQ (reference sequence). This CDR3 contains 13 residues.

The sample holds many counts of this clonotype. The chain is built from TRBV6-1 and TRBJ2-7; D might be TRBD2 (6 bases). The germline gives CDR1 MNHNS, CDR2 SASEGT. The V gene lost 5 bases and the J gene lost 3 bases, with 11 bases spanning the gap. This CDR3 has 13 amino acids. The CDR3 loop is CASSPRDFYEQYF. The CDR3 DNA reads as TGTGCCAGCAGTCCACGGGACTTCTACGAGCAGTACTTC.

This clonotype showed up many times. The chain's CDR3 is CASRLSGAYNEQFF. CDR3 in DNA: TGTGCCAGCCGCCTGAGCGGGGCTTACAATGAGCAGTTCTTC. V gene TRBV27 combines with J gene TRBJ2-1, with TRBD2 matching 7 bases. This CDR3 comprises 14 residues. CDR1 is MNHEY and CDR2 is SMNVEV in the germline V gene (reference sequence). The V and J ends lost 8 bases and 4 bases, in that order; junction bases with no gene match: 8.

CDR3 amino acids: CAWSVGVSGANVLTF. The CDR3 DNA reads TGTGCCTGGAGTGTAGGGGTCTCTGGGGCCAACGTCCTGACTTTC. The chain carries TRBV30 and TRBJ2-6; the D gene is possibly TRBD1 (5 bases). Trimming left V 0 bases short and J 0 bases short, with 6 bases between. Per germline, CDR1 GTSNPN and CDR2 SVGIG (reference sequence). The CDR3 totals 15 residues.

This clonotype showed up many times. The rearrangement links TRBV7-9 to TRBJ2-3; D unclear. The CDR3 has 13 amino acids. With 1 base removed from V and 2 bases from J, the gap between germline ends came to 4 bases. CDR1 and CDR2 (germline): SEHNR, FQNEAQ (reference sequence). The CDR3 protein is CASSLDDTDTQYF. CDR3 nucleotide sequence: TGTGCCAGCAGCTTAGACGACACAGATACGCAGTATTTT.

This clonotype was seen many times. The chain employs TRBV2 and TRBJ1-2, with 8 bases identical to TRBD1. From germline, CDR1 is SNHLY and CDR2 FYNNEI. The CDR3 consists of 16 residues. V was clipped by 0 bases and J by 8 bases; unmatched bases: 11. The CDR3 region is CASSEAGQVGGYGYTF. DNA of the CDR3: TGTGCCAGCAGTGAAGCGGGACAGGTTGGAGGGTACGGCTACACCTTC.

This clonotype has ten or more counts. The rearrangement links TRBV10-1 to TRBJ2-5; TRBD1 matches at 10 bases. The CDR3 covers 16 residues. The V gene end was trimmed by 3 bases and the J gene end by 5 bases; junction bases not matched to a gene: 9. Germline-derived CDR1 and CDR2 are WNHNN and SYGVQD (reference sequence). The CDR3 DNA reads TGCGCCAGCAGTGACTCCGGACAGGGGGTGGGGGAGACCCAGTACTTC. This codes for CASSDSGQGVGETQYF.

This clonotype turned up a few times. The V and J genes are TRBV4-2 and TRBJ1-1; D may be TRBD1 (5 bases). The CDR3 has 15 residues. V lost 6 bases and J 1 base, leaving 15 bases between the germline ends. Looked up from germline, CDR1 is LGHNA and CDR2 is YNFKEQ. The CDR3 DNA reads as TGTGCCAGCAGTCGTCCCGGGGGACCGAACACTGAAGCTTTCTTT. Translating it yields CASSRPGGPNTEAFF.

This clonotype was detected only a few times. The rearrangement links TRBV27 to TRBJ1-1; tentatively, D is TRBD1 (5 bases). CDR3 length: 13 amino acids. Deletions cut 4 bases from V and 7 bases from J, with 13 bases between. Germline loops: CDR1 MNHEY, CDR2 SMNVEV (reference sequence). The CDR3 loop is CASSWRGTGEAFF. As DNA, the CDR3 is TGTGCCAGCAGTTGGAGGGGAACAGGTGAAGCTTTCTTT.

This chain uses TRBV7-6 with TRBJ1-4, with TRBD1 as a possible D gene (6 bases). Trimming shortened V by 5 bases and J by 4 bases, and 14 bases separated the two germline ends. In germline, CDR1 is SGHVS, CDR2 FNYEAQ. The CDR3 has 15 amino acids. CDR3 coding DNA: TGTGCCAGCAGCCGGGGGCAGAGTGGTAATGAAAAACTGTTTTTT. It yields the protein CASSRGQSGNEKLFF.

The table lists this clonotype with many counts. This chain connects TRBV10-3 to TRBJ2-7; the match to TRBD1 covers 12 bases. Losses at the gene ends were 6 bases for V and 0 bases for J; bases not matched to a gene: 3. Germline V gives CDR1 ENHRY, CDR2 SYGVKD. The CDR3 length is 15 residues. The CDR3 bases are TGTGCCATCAGCCCGGGACAGGGGGCCTCCTACGAGCAGTACTTC. Residues: CAISPGQGASYEQYF.

This clonotype was seen a handful of times. The chain is built from TRBV6-6 and TRBJ1-4; perhaps TRBD1 as D (6 bases). With 0 bases removed from V and 8 bases from J, the gap between germline ends came to 16 bases. Germline lookup yields CDR1 MNHNY and CDR2 SVGAGI (reference sequence). The CDR3 runs 16 residues. The CDR3 reads CASSYSVGGATEKLFF. The CDR3 DNA follows: TGTGCCAGCAGTTACTCTGTGGGGGGCGCGACCGAAAAACTGTTTTTT.

The chain employs TRBV12-3 or TRBV12-4 and TRBJ2-2, with D uncertain. The CDR3 consists of 14 residues. Deletions cut 3 bases from V and 7 bases from J, with 12 bases between. CDR3 loop: CASSLKILVGELFF. In nucleotides, the CDR3 is TGTGCCAGCAGTTTGAAGATTTTAGTCGGGGAGCTGTTTTTT.

At least ten counts were recorded for this clonotype. The CDR3 region is CASSSSSGARGYTF. The DNA of the CDR3 is TGTGCCAGCAGCTCCAGTTCTGGGGCGAGGGGCTACACCTTC. The chain uses TRBV7-8 and TRBJ1-2; possibly TRBD1 for D (5 bases). Trimming stripped 4 bases from V and 8 bases from J, with 17 bases between. CDR1 is SGHVS, CDR2 FQNEAQ, per germline. The CDR3 runs to 14 residues.

This clonotype showed up many times. The chain links TRBV19 to TRBJ1-1; perhaps TRBD1 as D (5 bases). From germline, CDR1 is LNHDA and CDR2 SQIVND (reference sequence). This CDR3 is built from 16 residues. The ends were cut back, 3 bases at V and 4 bases at J, with 18 bases in the middle. CDR3 amino acids: CASSIATGALSTEAFF. CDR3 sequence (DNA): TGTGCCAGTAGTATTGCCACAGGTGCCCTGAGCACTGAAGCTTTCTTT.

This clonotype was seen only a few times. The V gene is TRBV5-8, the J gene TRBJ1-1; tentatively, D is TRBD1 (6 bases). CDR3 length equals 15 residues. Trimming removed 4 bases at V and 1 base at J, with 14 bases between. CDR1 is SGHTS, CDR2 YDEGEE, per germline. The CDR3 nucleotides read TGTGCCAGCAGCGTTACAGGGTTGGCGAACACTGAAGCTTTCTTT. This codes for CASSVTGLANTEAFF.

This clonotype appeared many times. This chain uses TRBV24-1 with TRBJ2-5, with D perhaps assigned TRBD1 or TRBD2 (5 bases each). The CDR3 has 15 residues. Trimming took off 0 bases at V and 4 bases at J, with 11 bases between the two ends. CDR1 and CDR2 from the germline V gene are KGHDR and SFDVKD. CDR3 amino acids: CATSDLSRDVETQYF. DNA for the CDR3: TGTGCCACCAGTGATTTGAGCCGGGACGTAGAGACCCAGTACTTC.

The rearrangement joins TRBV12-3 or TRBV12-4 to TRBJ2-7; a possible D gene is TRBD2 (7 bases). With 3 bases removed from V and 5 bases from J, the gap between germline ends came to 14 bases. CDR3 length: 14 amino acids. This chain's CDR3 is CASSFLGGQDEQYF. CDR3 bases: TGTGCCAGCAGTTTTTTGGGGGGGCAGGACGAGCAGTACTTC.

This clonotype was counted between two and nine times. The chain has TRBV27 and TRBJ2-7; TRBD2 aligns across 12 bases. The CDR3 is 15 residues long. The germline V gene has CDR1 MNHEY and CDR2 SMNVEV (reference sequence). Trimming removed 4 bases from V and 5 bases from J; junction bases left unmatched: 6. In DNA, the CDR3 is TGTGCCAGCAGTTCCCCTAGCGGGAGGGCCCACGAGCAGTACTTC. Residues: CASSSPSGRAHEQYF.

This clonotype has ten or more counts. The chain is built from TRBV7-9 and TRBJ2-7; 7 positions match TRBD1. CDR3 length: 13 amino acids. J lost 3 bases, V lost 5 bases, and 4 bases had no gene match. Germline V gene sequence: CDR1 SEHNR, CDR2 FQNEAQ (reference sequence). Here the CDR3 DNA reads TGTGCCAGCAGCGACAGGGATAGCTACGAGCAGTACTTC. Its protein is CASSDRDSYEQYF.

This clonotype was detected many times. V usage is TRBV27 and J usage is TRBJ1-3; 9 nucleotides agree with TRBD1. The CDR3 sequence is 15 residues long. Germline V CDR1 and CDR2: MNHEY, SMNVEV (reference sequence). V lost 5 bases, J lost 4 bases, and 6 bases stayed unmatched. The CDR3 coding sequence is TGTGCCAGCAGTCCCGACAGGGGGTCCGGAAACACCATATATTTT. It encodes CASSPDRGSGNTIYF.

The V call is TRBV7-9, the J call TRBJ1-6; TRBD1 aligns across 7 bases. The CDR3 contains 16 residues. Germline lookup yields CDR1 SEHNR and CDR2 FQNEAQ (reference sequence). The V gene end was trimmed by 6 bases and the J gene end by 4 bases; junction bases not matched to a gene: 9. The CDR3 DNA is TGTGCCAGCAGTCCACCGACAGGGTATTATAATTCACCCCTCCACTTT. It is translated as CASSPPTGYYNSPLHF. The full variable domain, its missing parts supplied by reference TRBV7-9 and TRBJ1-6, is DTGVSQNPRHKITKRGQNVTFRCDPISEHNRLYWYRQTLGQGPEFLTYFQNEAQLEKSRLLSDRFSAERPKGSFSTLEIQRTEQGDSAMYLCASSPPTGYYNSPLHFGNGTRLTVT.